This note documents a single T cell receptor (beta chain) sequence. Antigen: not known. Clones were read by immunoSEQ multiplex PCR, and TCRdb kept only the in-frame ones, dropping some. The table includes about 14,000 clones, 78% detected once. The data originate from a study of vaccination effects on CD4 cells after COVID-19. General study results and limits: Among infection- and vaccine-induced clones, marked clonal contraction occurred late after vaccination.

Before sequencing took place, the ViraFEST assay used viral peptide pools to expand antigen-specific CD4+ T cells. Cultured cells yielded isolated CD4+ T cells after around 10 days. PCR confirmed that the person was infected with SARS-CoV-2 between March and December 2020. Participants were vaccinated with two doses of either the BNT162b2 or mRNA-1273 vaccine. Each well held two million PBMC cultured with around 10 ug/ml peptides and 8 to 10 IU/ml IL-2. With 5 bases removed from V and 0 bases from J, the gap between germline ends came to 22 bases. Germline assignment: CDR1 SGHTA and CDR2 FQGNSA. The CDR3 sequence is 18 residues long.

The sample in question was CD4+ T cells from PBMCs cultured with HCoV-NL63 spike peptides, obtained after COVID-19 vaccination. The chain recombines TRBV7-2 with TRBJ1-2; D is perhaps TRBD1 (6 bases). The sequence was obtained from a human donor who had a prior SARS-CoV-2 infection. CDR3 residues: CASSTQLGPTGTNYGYTF. The CDR3 bases are TGTGCCAGCAGCACGCAATTGGGCCCGACAGGAACTAACTATGGCTACACCTTC. The full variable domain, completed using reference TRBV7-2 and TRBJ1-2, is GAGVSQSPSNKVTEKGKDVELRCDPISGHTALYWYRQSLGQGLEFLIYFQGNSAPDKSGLPSDRFSAERTGGSVSTLTIQRTQQEDSAVYLCASSTQLGPTGTNYGYTFGSGTRLTVV.